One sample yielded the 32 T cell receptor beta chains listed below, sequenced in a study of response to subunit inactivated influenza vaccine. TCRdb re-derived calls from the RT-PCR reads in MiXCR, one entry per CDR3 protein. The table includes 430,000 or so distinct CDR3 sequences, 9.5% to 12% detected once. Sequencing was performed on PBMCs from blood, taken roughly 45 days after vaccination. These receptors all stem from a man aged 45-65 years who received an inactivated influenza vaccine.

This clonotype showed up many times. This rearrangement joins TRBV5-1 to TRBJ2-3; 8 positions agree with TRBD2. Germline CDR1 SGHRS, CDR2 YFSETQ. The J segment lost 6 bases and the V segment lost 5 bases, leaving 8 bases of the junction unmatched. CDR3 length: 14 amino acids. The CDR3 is CASSWSGSVDTQYF. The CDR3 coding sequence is TGCGCCAGCAGTTGGAGCGGGAGTGTGGATACGCAGTATTTT.

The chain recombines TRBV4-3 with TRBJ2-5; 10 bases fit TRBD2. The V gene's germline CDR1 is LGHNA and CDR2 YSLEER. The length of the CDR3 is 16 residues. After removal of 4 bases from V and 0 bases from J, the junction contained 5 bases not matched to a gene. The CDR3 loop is CASSPVLAGYQETQYF. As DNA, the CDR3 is TGCGCCAGCAGCCCGGTACTAGCGGGGTACCAAGAGACCCAGTACTTC.

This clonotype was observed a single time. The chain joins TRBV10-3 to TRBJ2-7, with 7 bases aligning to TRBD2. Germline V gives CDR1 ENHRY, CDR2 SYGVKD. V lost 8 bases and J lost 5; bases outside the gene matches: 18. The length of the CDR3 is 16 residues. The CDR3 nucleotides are TGTGCCATCCAGGCCAGCGGGAACCCACCGGGGGACGAGCAGTACTTC. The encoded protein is CAIQASGNPPGDEQYF.

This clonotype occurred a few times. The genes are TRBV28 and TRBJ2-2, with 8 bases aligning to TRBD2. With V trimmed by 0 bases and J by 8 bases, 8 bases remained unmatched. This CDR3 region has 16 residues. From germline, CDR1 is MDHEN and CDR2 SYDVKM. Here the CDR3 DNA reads TGTGCCAGCAGTTTATGGGCTAGCGGGCCTATAGGGGAGCTGTTTTTT. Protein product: CASSLWASGPIGELFF.

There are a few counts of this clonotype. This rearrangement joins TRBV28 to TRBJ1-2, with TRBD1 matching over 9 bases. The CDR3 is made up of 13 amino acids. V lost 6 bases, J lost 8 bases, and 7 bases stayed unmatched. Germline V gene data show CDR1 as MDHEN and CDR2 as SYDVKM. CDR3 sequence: CASRTGGARGYTF. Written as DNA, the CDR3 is TGTGCCAGCAGAACAGGGGGCGCTCGCGGCTACACCTTC.

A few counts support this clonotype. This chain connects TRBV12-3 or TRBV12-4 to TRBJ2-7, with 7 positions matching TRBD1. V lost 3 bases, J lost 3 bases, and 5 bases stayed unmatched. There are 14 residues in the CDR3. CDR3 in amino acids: CASSLTGTNYEQYF. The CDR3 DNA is TGTGCCAGCAGTTTGACAGGGACGAACTACGAGCAGTACTTC.

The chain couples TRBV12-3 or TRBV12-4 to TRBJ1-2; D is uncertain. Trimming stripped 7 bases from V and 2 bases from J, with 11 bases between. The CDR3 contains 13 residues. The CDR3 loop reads CASTKLQNYGYTF. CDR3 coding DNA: TGTGCCAGCACTAAGCTGCAGAACTATGGCTACACCTTC.

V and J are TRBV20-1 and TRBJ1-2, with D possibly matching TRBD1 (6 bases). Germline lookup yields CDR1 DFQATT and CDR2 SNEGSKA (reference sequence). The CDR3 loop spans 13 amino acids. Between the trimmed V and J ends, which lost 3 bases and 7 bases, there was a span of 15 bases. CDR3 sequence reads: CSASGRGVGGYTF. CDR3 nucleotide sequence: TGCAGTGCTAGCGGCAGGGGTGTTGGTGGCTACACCTTC.

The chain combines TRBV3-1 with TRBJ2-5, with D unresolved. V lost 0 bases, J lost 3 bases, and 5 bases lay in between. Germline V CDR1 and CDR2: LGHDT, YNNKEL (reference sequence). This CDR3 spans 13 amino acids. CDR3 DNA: TGTGCCAGCAGCCAAGAGTTGAAAGAGACCCAGTACTTC. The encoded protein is CASSQELKETQYF.

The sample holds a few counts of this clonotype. As DNA, the CDR3 is TGTGCCAGCAGCTCTGGGGACAGGGTTTTTGAAAAACTGTTTTTT. It yields the protein CASSSGDRVFEKLFF. This chain uses TRBV7-9 with TRBJ1-4, with 9 bases aligning to TRBD1. Germline assignment: CDR1 SEHNR and CDR2 FQNEAQ (reference sequence). The V segment lost 4 bases and the J segment 7 bases; nucleotides outside the gene matches: 7. This CDR3 region has 15 residues.

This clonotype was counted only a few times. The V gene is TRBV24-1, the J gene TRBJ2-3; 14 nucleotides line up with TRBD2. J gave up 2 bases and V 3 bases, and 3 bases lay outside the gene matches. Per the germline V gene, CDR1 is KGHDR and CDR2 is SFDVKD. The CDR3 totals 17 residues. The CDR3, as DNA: TGTGCCACCAGTGATAGACTAGCGGGAGGGGACACAGATACGCAGTATTTT. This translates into CATSDRLAGGDTDTQYF.

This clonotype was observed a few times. Here the CDR3 reads CASSLVMGGTASSYEQYF. DNA for the CDR3: TGTGCCAGCAGCTTAGTCATGGGGGGGACGGCCAGCTCCTACGAGCAGTACTTC. The gene calls are TRBV11-2 and TRBJ2-7, with 7 bases aligning to TRBD2. The CDR3 is made up of 18 amino acids. Germline CDR1 reads SGHAT; CDR2 reads FQNNGV. V gave up 1 base and J gave up 0 bases; unmatched junction bases: 12.

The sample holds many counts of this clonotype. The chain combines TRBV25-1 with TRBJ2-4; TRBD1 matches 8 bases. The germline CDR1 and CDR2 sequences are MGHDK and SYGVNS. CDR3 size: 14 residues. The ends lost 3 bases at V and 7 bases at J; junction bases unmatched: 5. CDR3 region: CASSETDRDNIQYF. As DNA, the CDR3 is TGTGCCAGCAGTGAGACGGACAGGGACAACATTCAGTACTTC.

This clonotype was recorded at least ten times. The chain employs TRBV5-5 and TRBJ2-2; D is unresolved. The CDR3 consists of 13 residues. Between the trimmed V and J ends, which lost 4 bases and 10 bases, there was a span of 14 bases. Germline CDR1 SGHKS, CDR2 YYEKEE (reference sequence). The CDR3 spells CASSPSGDVELFF. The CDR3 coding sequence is TGTGCCAGCAGCCCTAGTGGGGATGTGGAGCTGTTTTTT.

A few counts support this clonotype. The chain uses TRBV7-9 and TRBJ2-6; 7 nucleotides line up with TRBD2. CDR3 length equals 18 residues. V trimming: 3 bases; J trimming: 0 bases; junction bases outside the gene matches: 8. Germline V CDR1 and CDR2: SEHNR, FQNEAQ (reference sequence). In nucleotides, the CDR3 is TGTGCCAGCAGCTTTGCAGCGGGGAGGATCTCTGGGGCCAACGTCCTGACTTTC. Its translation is CASSFAAGRISGANVLTF.

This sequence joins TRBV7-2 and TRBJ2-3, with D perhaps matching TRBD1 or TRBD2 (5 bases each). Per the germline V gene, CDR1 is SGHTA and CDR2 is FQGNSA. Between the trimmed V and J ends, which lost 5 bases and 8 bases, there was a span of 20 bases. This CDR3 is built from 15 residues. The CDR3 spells CASSVIGAVQGTQYF. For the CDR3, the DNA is TGTGCCAGCAGCGTAATCGGGGCAGTCCAGGGTACGCAGTATTTT.

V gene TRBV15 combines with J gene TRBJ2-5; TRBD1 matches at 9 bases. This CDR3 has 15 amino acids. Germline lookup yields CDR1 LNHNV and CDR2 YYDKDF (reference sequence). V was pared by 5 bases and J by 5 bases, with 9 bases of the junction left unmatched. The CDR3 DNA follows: TGTGCCACCAGCCCTGGACAGGGGCGTGGGGAGACCCAGTACTTC. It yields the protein CATSPGQGRGETQYF.

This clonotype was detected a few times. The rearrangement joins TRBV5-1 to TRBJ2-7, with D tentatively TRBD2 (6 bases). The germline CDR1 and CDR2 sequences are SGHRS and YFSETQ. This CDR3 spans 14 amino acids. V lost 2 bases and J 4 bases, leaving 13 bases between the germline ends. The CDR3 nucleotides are TGCGCCAGCAGCTTTAGCGGAACCAAGTACGAGCAGTACTTC. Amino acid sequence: CASSFSGTKYEQYF.

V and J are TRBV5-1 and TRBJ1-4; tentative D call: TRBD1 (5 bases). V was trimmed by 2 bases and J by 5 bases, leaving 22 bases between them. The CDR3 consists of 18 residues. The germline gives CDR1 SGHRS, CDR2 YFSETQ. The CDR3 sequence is CASSFRPTRDGVNEKLFF. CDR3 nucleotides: TGCGCCAGCAGCTTTCGTCCTACCCGGGACGGAGTAAATGAAAAACTGTTTTTT. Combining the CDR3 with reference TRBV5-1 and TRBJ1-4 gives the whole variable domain KAGVTQTPRYLIKTRGQQVTLSCSPISGHRSVSWYQQTPGQGLQFLFEYFSETQRNKGNFPGRFSGRQFSNSRSEMNVSTLELGDSALYLCASSFRPTRDGVNEKLFFGSGTQLSVL.

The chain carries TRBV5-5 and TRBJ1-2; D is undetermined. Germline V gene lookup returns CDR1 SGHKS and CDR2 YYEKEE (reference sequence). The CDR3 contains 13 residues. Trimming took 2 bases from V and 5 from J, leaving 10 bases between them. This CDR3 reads CASSFPGSYGYTF. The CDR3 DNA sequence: TGTGCCAGCAGCTTTCCCGGATCTTATGGCTACACCTTC.

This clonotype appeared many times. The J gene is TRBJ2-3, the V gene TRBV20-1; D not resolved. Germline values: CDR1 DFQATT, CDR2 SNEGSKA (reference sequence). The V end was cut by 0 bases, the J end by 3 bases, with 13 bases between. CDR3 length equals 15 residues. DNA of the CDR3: TGCAGTGCTAGAGATCTTCTCCGCGGTACAGATACGCAGTATTTT. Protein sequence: CSARDLLRGTDTQYF.

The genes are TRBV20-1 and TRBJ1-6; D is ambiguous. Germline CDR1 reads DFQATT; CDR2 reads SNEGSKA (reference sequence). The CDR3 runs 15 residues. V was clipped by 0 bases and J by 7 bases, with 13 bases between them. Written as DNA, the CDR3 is TGCAGTGCTAGAGATCACCCAAGCAGCAATTCACCCCTCCACTTT. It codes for CSARDHPSSNSPLHF.

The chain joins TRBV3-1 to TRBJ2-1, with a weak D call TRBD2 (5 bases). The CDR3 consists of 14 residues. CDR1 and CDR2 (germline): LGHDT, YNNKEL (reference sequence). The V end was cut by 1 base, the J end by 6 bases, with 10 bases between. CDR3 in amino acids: CASSQGGLGNEQFF. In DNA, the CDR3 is TGTGCCAGCAGCCAAGGAGGGCTAGGCAATGAGCAGTTCTTC.

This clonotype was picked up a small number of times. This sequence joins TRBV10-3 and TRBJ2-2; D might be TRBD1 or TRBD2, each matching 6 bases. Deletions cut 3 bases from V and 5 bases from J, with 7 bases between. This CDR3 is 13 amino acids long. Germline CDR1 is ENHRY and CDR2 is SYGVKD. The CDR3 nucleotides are TGTGCCATCAGTGAAGGGGGGACCGGGGAGCTGTTTTTT. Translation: CAISEGGTGELFF.

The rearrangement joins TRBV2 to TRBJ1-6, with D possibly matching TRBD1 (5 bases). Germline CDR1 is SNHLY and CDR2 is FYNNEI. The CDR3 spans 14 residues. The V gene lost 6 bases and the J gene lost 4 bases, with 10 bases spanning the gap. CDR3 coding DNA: TGTGCCAGCAGCAGGGACGGTTATAATTCACCCCTCCACTTT. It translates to CASSRDGYNSPLHF.

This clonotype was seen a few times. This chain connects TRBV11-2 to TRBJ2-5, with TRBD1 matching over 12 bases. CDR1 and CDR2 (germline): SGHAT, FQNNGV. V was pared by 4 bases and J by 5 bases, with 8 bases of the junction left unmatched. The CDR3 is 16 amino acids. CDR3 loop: CASSSGGTGGKETQYF. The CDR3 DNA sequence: TGTGCCAGCAGCTCCGGAGGGACAGGGGGCAAGGAGACCCAGTACTTC. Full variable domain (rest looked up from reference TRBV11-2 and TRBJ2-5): EAGVAQSPRYKIIEKRQSVAFWCNPISGHATLYWYQQILGQGPKLLIQFQNNGVVDDSQLPKDRFSAERLKGVDSTLKIQPAKLEDSAVYLCASSSGGTGGKETQYFGPGTRLLVL.

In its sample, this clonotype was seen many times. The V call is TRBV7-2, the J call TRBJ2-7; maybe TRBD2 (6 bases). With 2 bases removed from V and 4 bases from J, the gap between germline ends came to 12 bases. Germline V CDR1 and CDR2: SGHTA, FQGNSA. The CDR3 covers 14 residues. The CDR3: CASSLFGSPYEQYF. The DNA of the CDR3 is TGTGCCAGCAGCTTATTCGGGAGCCCTTACGAGCAGTACTTC.

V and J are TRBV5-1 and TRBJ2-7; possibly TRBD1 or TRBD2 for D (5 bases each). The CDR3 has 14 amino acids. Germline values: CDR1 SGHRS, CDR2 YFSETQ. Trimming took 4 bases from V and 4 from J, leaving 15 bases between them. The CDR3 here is CASSPGRISYEQYF. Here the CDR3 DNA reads TGCGCCAGCAGCCCGGGACGGATTAGTTACGAGCAGTACTTC.

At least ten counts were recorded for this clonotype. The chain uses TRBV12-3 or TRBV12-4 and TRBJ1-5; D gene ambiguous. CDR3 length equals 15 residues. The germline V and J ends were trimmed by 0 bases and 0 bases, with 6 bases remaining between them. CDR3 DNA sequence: TGTGCCAGCAGTTTAGCTTACCTTAGCAATCAGCCCCAGCATTTT. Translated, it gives CASSLAYLSNQPQHF.

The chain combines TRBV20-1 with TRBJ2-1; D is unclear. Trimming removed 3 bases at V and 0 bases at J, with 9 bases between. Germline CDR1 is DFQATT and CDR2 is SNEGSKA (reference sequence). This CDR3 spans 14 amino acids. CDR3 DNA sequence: TGCAGTGCTAGGCAAGCCTTCTCCTACAATGAGCAGTTCTTC. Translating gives CSARQAFSYNEQFF.

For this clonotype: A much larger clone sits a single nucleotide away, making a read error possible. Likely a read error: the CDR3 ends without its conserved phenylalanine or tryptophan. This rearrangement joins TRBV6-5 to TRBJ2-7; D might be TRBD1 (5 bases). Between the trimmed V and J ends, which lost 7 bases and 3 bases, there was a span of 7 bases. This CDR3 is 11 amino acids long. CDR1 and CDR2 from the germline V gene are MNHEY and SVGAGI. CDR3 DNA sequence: TGTGCCAGCACAAGGGGCTACGAGCAGTACTTA. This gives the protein CASTRGYEQYL.

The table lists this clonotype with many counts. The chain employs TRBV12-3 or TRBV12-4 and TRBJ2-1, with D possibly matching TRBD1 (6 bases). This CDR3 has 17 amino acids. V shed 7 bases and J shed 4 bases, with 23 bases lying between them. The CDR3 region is CASNRGMGLGQYNEQFF. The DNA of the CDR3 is TGTGCCAGCAATAGGGGAATGGGGCTGGGACAATACAATGAGCAGTTCTTC.